Presented here are 16 T cell receptor beta chains from one specimen sequenced in a study of Ad26.COV2.S vaccination and SARS-CoV-2 variants. Specified treatment: approximately 18 received Ad26.COV2.S at low or high dose, single or two shots; several received placebo; per-sample allocation not given. The study sampled participants on day 63 after the first vaccine or placebo injection. Method: immunoSEQ multiplex PCR; TCRdb's copy keeps in-frame clones and lacks some. Of some 320,000 clones in the sample, 70% to 90% were seen once. Sequences were derived from peripheral blood, sampled in a trial of Ad26.COV2.S vaccine versus placebo. These receptor sequences come from a person aged 18 to 59 who received the Ad26.COV2.S COVID-19 vaccine or a placebo.

The chain combines TRBV6-2 or TRBV6-3 with TRBJ2-5; 7 positions agree with TRBD2. CDR3 length equals 16 residues. V trimming: 0 bases; J trimming: 2 bases; junction bases outside the gene matches: 6. The germline gives CDR1 MNHEY, CDR2 SVGEGT. The CDR3 DNA follows: TGTGCCAGCAGTTACTCTCGGGGGGACCTACAAGAGACCCAGTACTTC. The encoded protein is CASSYSRGDLQETQYF.

The rearrangement links TRBV15 to TRBJ1-5; tentative D call: TRBD1 (5 bases). The CDR3 loop spans 14 amino acids. V shed 7 bases and J shed 1 base, with 11 bases lying between them. The germline V gene has CDR1 LNHNV and CDR2 YYDKDF (reference sequence). CDR3 coding DNA: TGTGCCACCAATTCCAGGGTCAGCAATCAGCCCCAGCATTTT. This gives the protein CATNSRVSNQPQHF.

The V gene is TRBV29-1, the J gene TRBJ2-7, with D possibly matching TRBD1 (6 bases). The CDR3 totals 11 residues. Germline CDR1 SQVTM, CDR2 ANQGSEA. V gave up 6 bases and J gave up 2 bases, with 8 bases separating them. The CDR3 sequence is CSVGQTYEQYF. The CDR3 coding sequence is TGCAGCGTCGGACAGACCTACGAGCAGTACTTC.

The gene calls are TRBV30 and TRBJ2-5; 11 bases are a match to TRBD2. V dropped 2 bases and J dropped 4; count of bases not matched to a gene: 6. Germline lookup yields CDR1 GTSNPN and CDR2 SVGIG (reference sequence). CDR3 size: 15 residues. The CDR3 reads CAWSRVAGGPETQYF. The CDR3, as DNA: TGTGCCTGGAGTAGGGTAGCGGGGGGGCCAGAGACCCAGTACTTC.

V usage is TRBV4-2 and J usage is TRBJ1-6; D remains unclear. Trimming pared 6 bases from V and 10 bases from J, leaving 16 bases between. The CDR3 consists of 14 residues. Germline V gene data show CDR1 as LGHNA and CDR2 as YNFKEQ. The CDR3, as DNA: TGTGCCAGCAGTTCCGCAGAGATCGGATCACCCCTCCACTTT. It yields the protein CASSSAEIGSPLHF.

This clone appeared once. This chain uses TRBV4-1 with TRBJ2-4, with D perhaps TRBD1 or TRBD2 (6 bases each). The CDR3 has 16 residues. Per the germline V gene, CDR1 is MGHRA and CDR2 is YSYEKL. V shed 4 bases and J shed 0 bases, with 13 bases lying between them. The DNA for the CDR3 is TGCGCCAGCAGCCCCGGGGGCGCCCGAGCCAAAAACATTCAGTACTTC. It is translated as CASSPGGARAKNIQYF.

The rearrangement uses TRBV30 and TRBJ1-3; weak D call: TRBD1 (5 bases). Deletions cut 5 bases from V and 2 bases from J, with 13 bases between. The CDR3 extends over 14 amino acids. CDR1 is GTSNPN, CDR2 SVGIG, per germline (reference sequence). Here the CDR3 DNA reads TGTGCCTGGGCCCTTTGGGGGACTGGAAACACCATATATTTT. Its translation is CAWALWGTGNTIYF.

The rearrangement links TRBV24-1 to TRBJ2-5; D is perhaps TRBD2 (5 bases). CDR1 is KGHDR and CDR2 is SFDVKD in the germline V gene. Trimming stripped 1 base from V and 4 bases from J, with 18 bases between. The CDR3 is made up of 17 amino acids. CDR3 nucleotides: TGTGCCACCAGTGATTTCGGCGCGTCATTCGGAGGAGAGACCCAGTACTTC. Translating it yields CATSDFGASFGGETQYF.

The chain couples TRBV30 to TRBJ2-2; 7 positions agree with TRBD1. J was trimmed by 1 base and V by 2 bases; bases with no gene match: 4. Germline V gene sequence: CDR1 GTSNPN, CDR2 SVGIG (reference sequence). The CDR3 runs 15 residues. The CDR3 sequence is CAWSKRTGNTGELFF. The CDR3 bases are TGTGCCTGGAGTAAACGGACAGGGAACACCGGGGAGCTGTTTTTT.

The table lists this clone with a few counts. The rearrangement joins TRBV24-1 to TRBJ2-3; maybe TRBD2 (5 bases). The ends were cut back, 4 bases at V and 1 base at J, with 8 bases in the middle. CDR1 is KGHDR and CDR2 is SFDVKD in the germline V gene. The CDR3 contains 14 residues. The CDR3 region is CATSEEAGTDTQYF. DNA for the CDR3: TGTGCCACCAGTGAGGAAGCGGGCACAGATACGCAGTATTTT.

This clone showed up just a few times. The chain carries TRBV11-3 and TRBJ2-1; D may be TRBD1 (5 bases). CDR1 and CDR2 (germline): SGHNT, YENEEA. Trimming removed 1 base at V and 3 bases at J, with 22 bases between. This CDR3 has 19 amino acids. The DNA for the CDR3 is TGTGCCAGCAGCTTAGGGTGGCAGGCAAGCAAGGGGAACTACAATGAGCAGTTCTTC. Translation: CASSLGWQASKGNYNEQFF.

The chain combines TRBV28 with TRBJ2-2; D not resolved. V was cut by 2 bases and J by 1 base, with 8 bases left in between. The CDR3 spans 15 residues. Germline lookup yields CDR1 MDHEN and CDR2 SYDVKM. CDR3 amino acids: CASSLGGENTGELFF. The CDR3 coding sequence is TGTGCCAGCAGTTTAGGTGGGGAGAACACCGGGGAGCTGTTTTTT.

The CDR3 sequence: CASSPLGAVNEQFF. Here the CDR3 DNA reads TGTGCCAGCTCACCACTAGGGGCGGTCAATGAGCAGTTCTTC. The gene calls are TRBV18 and TRBJ2-1, with D possibly matching TRBD1 (5 bases). CDR3 length: 14 residues. Germline assignment: CDR1 KGHSH and CDR2 LQKENI. The V end lost 1 base, the J end lost 6 bases, and 10 bases lay between the germline ends.

This clone is a singleton in its sample. The V call is TRBV5-6, the J call TRBJ2-1, with 13 bases fitting TRBD2. The V gene end was trimmed by 4 bases and the J gene end by 1 base; junction bases not matched to a gene: 8. Germline V gene sequence: CDR1 SGHDT, CDR2 YYEEEE. There are 18 residues in the CDR3. CDR3 protein: CASSLLAGGPESYNEQFF. CDR3 bases: TGTGCCAGCAGCCTACTAGCGGGGGGGCCTGAATCCTACAATGAGCAGTTCTTC.

The J gene is TRBJ1-1, the V gene TRBV18; weak D call: TRBD1 (5 bases). CDR3 size: 14 residues. The germline CDR1 and CDR2 sequences are KGHSH and LQKENI. Trimming pared 6 bases from V and 4 bases from J, leaving 15 bases between. The CDR3 region is CASSLLDSLTEAFF. CDR3 coding DNA: TGTGCCAGCTCGCTTCTAGACAGCCTCACTGAAGCTTTCTTT.

Here the CDR3 reads CASSLLSGQGMGTEAFF. CDR3 nucleotides: TGCGCCAGCAGCTTGTTGTCTGGACAGGGAATGGGCACTGAAGCTTTCTTT. The chain combines TRBV5-1 with TRBJ1-1; 8 bases align to TRBD1. The CDR3 runs 17 residues. Germline V gene sequence: CDR1 SGHRS, CDR2 YFSETQ. J gave up 4 bases and V 1 base, and 12 bases lay outside the gene matches.